The TCR beta chain under discussion was sequenced for a study of cytomegalovirus exposure and HLA in healthy donors. As concerns this clone: Its cognate antigen is unknown.

Germline CDR1 reads SGHRS; CDR2 reads YFSETQ. V gave up 2 bases and J gave up 6 bases, with 8 bases separating them. The CDR3 length is 12 residues. Regarding the study as a whole: The Asian-associated ancestry cluster reportedly had fewer N-insertions than the approximately 610-donor mean in a later analysis. Presence/absence analyses took donor sequencing depth as roughly uniform.

13 Jbeta primers and 60 Vbeta primers were used for the PCR. Some clones are missing from TCRdb's copy, which holds only in-frame ones; the method was immunoSEQ multiplex PCR. Of roughly 120,000 clones in the sample, approximately 78% were seen once. The chain carries TRBV5-1 and TRBJ1-2; D gene uncertain. Sequences were obtained from PBMCs. The sequence was collected from a man younger than 45 in good health and CMV-seropositive. The CDR3 protein is CASSFSRDGYTF. In nucleotides, the CDR3 is TGCGCCAGCAGCTTTTCCCGGGATGGCTACACCTTC.